This T cell receptor (beta chain) was recorded in a study of blood T cell repertoires in COVID-19. At the level of the study: Collection of acute and convalescent COVID-19 samples took place in the United States, Italy and Spain. PBMCs, B-cell-depleted T cells, or T cells provided the cDNA or gDNA that made up the material.

The CDR3 extends over 17 amino acids. V lost 5 bases to trimming and J lost 7 bases; unmatched junction nucleotides: 19. The germline V gene has CDR1 MGHRA and CDR2 YSYEKL. The repertoire was sequenced with immunoSEQ multiplex PCR; TCRdb's copy has only in-frame clones and lacks some. Here the sample spans tens of thousands of clones, over 80% being singletons. Sequencing was done on a sample of peripheral blood. The clonotype comes from a human donor in a cohort sampled during active COVID-19. J is TRBJ1-2 and V is TRBV4-1; 7 bases are a match to TRBD1. CDR3 coding DNA: TGCGCCAGCAGCGGTCCCCCGGGGGACAGCATGGACGCTGGCTACACCTTC. Translated: CASSGPPGDSMDAGYTF.